The T cell receptor beta chain under discussion was sequenced for a study of technical replicates of blood from several donors. Clones were read by immunoSEQ multiplex PCR, and TCRdb kept only the in-frame ones, dropping some. The sample contains about 84,000 clones, 97% of which appear only once. The CDR3 loop spans 18 amino acids. Germline values: CDR1 MDHEN, CDR2 SYDVKM. Germline trimming cut 4 bases from V and 5 bases from J; bases unmatched to any gene: 11. J is TRBJ2-5 and V is TRBV28; 15 bases match TRBD2. Sequences were obtained from T cells isolated from PBMCs. The receptor was derived from a human donor in good health. Here the CDR3 DNA reads TGTGCCAGCAGTTCCGGACTAGCGGGAGGGCCATTTGGGGAGACCCAGTACTTC. It specifies CASSSGLAGGPFGETQYF.